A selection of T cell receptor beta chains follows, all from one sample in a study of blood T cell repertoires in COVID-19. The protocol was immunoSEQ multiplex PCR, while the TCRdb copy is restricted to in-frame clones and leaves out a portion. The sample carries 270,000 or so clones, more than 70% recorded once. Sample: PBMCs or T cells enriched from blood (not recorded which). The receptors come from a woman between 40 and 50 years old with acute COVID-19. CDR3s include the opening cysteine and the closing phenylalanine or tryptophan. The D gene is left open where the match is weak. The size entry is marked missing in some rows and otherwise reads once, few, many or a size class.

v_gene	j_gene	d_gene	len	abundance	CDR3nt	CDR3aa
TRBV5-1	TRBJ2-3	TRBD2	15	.	TGCGCCAGCAAGCTGGTGGGAGGGCCGTGGGGTACGCAGTATTTT	CASKLVGGPWGTQYF
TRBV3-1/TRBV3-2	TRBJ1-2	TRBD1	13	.	TGTGCCAGCAGCCAAAACAGGGGTGTGGGCTACACCTTC	CASSQNRGVGYTF
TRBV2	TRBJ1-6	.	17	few	TGTGCCAGCAGTGGAGGAACCGGGGACAATGGCGATTCACCCCTCCACTTT	CASSGGTGDNGDSPLHF
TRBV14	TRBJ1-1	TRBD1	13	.	TGTGCCAGCAAAAACAGGGGGCGTTCTGAAGCTTTCTTT	CASKNRGRSEAFF
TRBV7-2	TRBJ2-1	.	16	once	TGTGCCAGCAGCTTGGGGGGTAGCGGATCCTACAATGAGCAGTTCTTC	CASSLGGSGSYNEQFF
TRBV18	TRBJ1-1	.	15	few	TGTGCCAGCTCACCTTTAAACAGGGAAGACACTGAAGCTTTCTTT	CASSPLNREDTEAFF
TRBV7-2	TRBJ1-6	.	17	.	TGTGCCAGCAGCTCCCCGACACAAACTCCGTATAATTCACCCCTCCACTTT	CASSSPTQTPYNSPLHF
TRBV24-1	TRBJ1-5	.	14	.	TGTGCCACCAGTGAGCTCGGTGGCAATCAGCCCCAGCATTTT	CATSELGGNQPQHF
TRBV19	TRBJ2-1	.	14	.	TGTGCCAGTAGTATGGGTACAGATTACAATGAGCAGTTCTTC	CASSMGTDYNEQFF
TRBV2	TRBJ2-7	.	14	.	TGTGCCAGCAGTGACCCCAGGGGGGACTACGAGCAGTACTTC	CASSDPRGDYEQYF
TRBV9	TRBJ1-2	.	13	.	TGTGCCAGCGGAATACAGGGTGCTGAGGGCTACACCTTC	CASGIQGAEGYTF
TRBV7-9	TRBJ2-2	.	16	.	TGTGCCAGCAGCTTAATGGGCAGGGCCGGTACCGGGGAGCTGTTTTTT	CASSLMGRAGTGELFF
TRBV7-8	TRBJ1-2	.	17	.	TGTGCCAGCAGCTTAGGCGGGGGCGGGGAAGGGAACTATGGCTACACCTTC	CASSLGGGGEGNYGYTF
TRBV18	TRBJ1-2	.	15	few	TGTGCCAGCTCACCAGCCAGGGGAGCTAACTATGGCTACACCTTC	CASSPARGANYGYTF
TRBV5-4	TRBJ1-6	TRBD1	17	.	TGTGCCAGCAGCTTGGCCGGGACAGGGGGACTAAATTCACCCCTCCACTTT	CASSLAGTGGLNSPLHF
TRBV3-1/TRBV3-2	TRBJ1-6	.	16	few	TGTGCCAGCAGCCAAGAGATAGGGGTTTGGAATTCACCCCTCCACTTT	CASSQEIGVWNSPLHF
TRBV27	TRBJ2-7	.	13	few	TGTGCCAGCAGTTTAAGTCGAGGATACGAGCAGTACTTC	CASSLSRGYEQYF
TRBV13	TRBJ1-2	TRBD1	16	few	TGTGCCAGCAGCTCCCCCGGGCAGGGGGCTCTAAATGGCTACACCTTC	CASSSPGQGALNGYTF
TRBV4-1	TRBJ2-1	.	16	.	TGCGCCAGCAGCCAACCCCGGTCATTAGGGCGGGATGAGCAGTTCTTC	CASSQPRSLGRDEQFF
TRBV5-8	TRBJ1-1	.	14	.	TGTGCCAGCAGCTTGGGGCAGGGAACCACTGAAGCTTTCTTT	CASSLGQGTTEAFF
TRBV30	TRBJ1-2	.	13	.	TGTGCCTGGAGTGTTTCGGGTTCCTATGGCTACACCTTC	CAWSVSGSYGYTF
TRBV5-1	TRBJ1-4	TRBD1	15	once	TGCGCCAGCAGCTTGACAGGGGGCAGGGGTGAAAAACTGTTTTTT	CASSLTGGRGEKLFF
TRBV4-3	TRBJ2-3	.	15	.	TGCGCCAGCAGCCAGCGGGACAGCAGCACAGATACGCAGTATTTT	CASSQRDSSTDTQYF
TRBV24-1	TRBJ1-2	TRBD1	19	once	TGTGCCACCAGTGATCCCGGCGGGCGAGGGACAGGGGCCTACTATGGCTACACCTTC	CATSDPGGRGTGAYYGYTF
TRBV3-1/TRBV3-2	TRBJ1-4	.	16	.	TGTGCCAGCAGCCAGAGTCTAGTTGCAACTAATGAAAAACTGTTTTTT	CASSQSLVATNEKLFF
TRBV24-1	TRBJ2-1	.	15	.	TGTGCCACCAGTGATATGGTAGCCCGGAGCAATGAGCAGTTCTTC	CATSDMVARSNEQFF
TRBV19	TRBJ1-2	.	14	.	TGTGCCAGTAGCAGTGAGCCACAGGGAAATGGCTACACCTTC	CASSSEPQGNGYTF
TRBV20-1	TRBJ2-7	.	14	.	TGCAGTGCTAGTCTGGCAGGGCCCAGCTACGAGCAGTACTTC	CSASLAGPSYEQYF
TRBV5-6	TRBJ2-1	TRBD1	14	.	TGTGCCAGCAGCGACAGGGTTTACTACAATGAGCAGTTCTTC	CASSDRVYYNEQFF
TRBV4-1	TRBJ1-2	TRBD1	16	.	TGCGCCAGCAGCCGTGGACAGGGACCCGTTCTGAGGGGATACACCTTC	CASSRGQGPVLRGYTF
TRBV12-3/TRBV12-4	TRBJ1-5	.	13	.	TGTGCCAGCAGTTTGACAGAAAATCAGCCCCAGCATTTT	CASSLTENQPQHF
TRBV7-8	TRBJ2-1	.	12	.	TGTGCCCCAAGAGCGCTTGGGGGGAAGCAGTTCTTC	CAPRALGGKQFF
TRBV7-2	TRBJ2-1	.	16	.	TGTGCCAGCAGCTTACGGGGGACAGTAGCCTACAATGAGCAGTTCTTC	CASSLRGTVAYNEQFF
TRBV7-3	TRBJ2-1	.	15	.	TGTGCCAGCAGCTGGGGGCCAAGCTCCTACAATGAGCAGTTCTTC	CASSWGPSSYNEQFF